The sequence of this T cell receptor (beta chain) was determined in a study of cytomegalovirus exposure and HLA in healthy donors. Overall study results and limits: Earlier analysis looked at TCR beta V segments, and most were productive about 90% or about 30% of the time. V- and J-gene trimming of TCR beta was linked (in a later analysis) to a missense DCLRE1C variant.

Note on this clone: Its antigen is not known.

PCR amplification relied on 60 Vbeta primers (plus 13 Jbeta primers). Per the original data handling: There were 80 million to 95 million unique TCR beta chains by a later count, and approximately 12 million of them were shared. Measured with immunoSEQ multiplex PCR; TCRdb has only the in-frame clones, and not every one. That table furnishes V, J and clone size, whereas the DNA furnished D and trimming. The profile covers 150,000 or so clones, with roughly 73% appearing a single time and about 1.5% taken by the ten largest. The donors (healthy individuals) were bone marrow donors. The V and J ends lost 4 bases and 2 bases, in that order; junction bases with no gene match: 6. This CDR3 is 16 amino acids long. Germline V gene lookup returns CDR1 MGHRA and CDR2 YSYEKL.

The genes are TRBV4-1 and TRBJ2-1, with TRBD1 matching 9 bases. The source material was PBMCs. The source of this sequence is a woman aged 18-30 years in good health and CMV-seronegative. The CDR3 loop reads CASSPRDRAPYNEQFF. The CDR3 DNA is TGCGCCAGCAGCCCCCGGGACAGGGCCCCCTACAATGAGCAGTTCTTC.